A single count supports the clone carrying this T cell receptor beta chain. Its specificity is unknown. Some clones are missing from TCRdb's copy, which holds only in-frame ones; the method was immunoSEQ multiplex PCR. The table has about 80,000 clones, 85% to 95% seen once; the top ten hold 9.5% to 12%. This sample was taken from a study of OX40 agonist ivuxolimab in advanced cancers. Study-wide context: Age averaged 60 years (range about 20 to 80), and approximately 80% were male. Notes on the study in general: Both blood CD4+ and CD8+ T cells showed clonal growth by week 6 at 0.1 to 3.0 mg/kg.

CDR1 and CDR2 (germline): ENHRY, SYGVKD. After removal of 1 base from V and 4 bases from J, the junction contained 6 bases not matched to a gene. The CDR3 is 16 amino acids. This chain connects TRBV10-3 to TRBJ2-7, with 11 bases lining up with TRBD2. The sequence was collected from an adult with an advanced solid tumor such as melanoma, head and neck, liver or kidney cancer. This sample comprised CD4+ or CD8+ T cells sorted from blood, obtained in a trial of the OX40 agonist ivuxolimab. The CDR3 reads CAISEFGSGRGYEQYF. In DNA, the CDR3 is TGTGCCATCAGTGAGTTCGGTAGCGGGAGGGGGTACGAGCAGTACTTC.